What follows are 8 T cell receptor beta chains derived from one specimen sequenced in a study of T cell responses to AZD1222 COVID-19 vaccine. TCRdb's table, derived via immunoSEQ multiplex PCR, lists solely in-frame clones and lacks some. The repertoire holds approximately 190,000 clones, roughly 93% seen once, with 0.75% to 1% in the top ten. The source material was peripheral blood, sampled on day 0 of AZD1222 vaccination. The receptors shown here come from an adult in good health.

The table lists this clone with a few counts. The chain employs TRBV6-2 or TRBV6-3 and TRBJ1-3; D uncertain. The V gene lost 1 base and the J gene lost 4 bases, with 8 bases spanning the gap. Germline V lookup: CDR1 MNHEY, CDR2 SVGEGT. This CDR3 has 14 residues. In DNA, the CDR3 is TGTGCCAGCAGTTACTTCAGAGAAGGAAACACCATATATTTT. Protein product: CASSYFREGNTIYF.

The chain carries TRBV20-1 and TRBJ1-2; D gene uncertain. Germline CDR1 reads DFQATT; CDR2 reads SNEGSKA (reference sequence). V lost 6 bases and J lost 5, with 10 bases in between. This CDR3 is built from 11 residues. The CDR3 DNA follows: TGCAGTGCCCTGGGTCTATATGGCTACACCTTC. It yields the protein CSALGLYGYTF.

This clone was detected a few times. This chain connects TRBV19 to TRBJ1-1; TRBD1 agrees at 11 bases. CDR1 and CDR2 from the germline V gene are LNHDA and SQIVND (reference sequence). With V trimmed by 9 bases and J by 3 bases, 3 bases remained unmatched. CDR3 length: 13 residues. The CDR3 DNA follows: TGTGCCAGCCGGGACAGGGGGGACACTGAAGCTTTCTTT. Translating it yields CASRDRGDTEAFF.

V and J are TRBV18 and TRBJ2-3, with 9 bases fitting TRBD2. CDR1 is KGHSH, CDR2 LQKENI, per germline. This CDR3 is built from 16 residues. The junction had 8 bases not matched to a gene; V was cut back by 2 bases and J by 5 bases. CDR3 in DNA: TGTGCCAGCTCACCATCGACTAGCGGAAGGAGAGATACGCAGTATTTT. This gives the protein CASSPSTSGRRDTQYF.

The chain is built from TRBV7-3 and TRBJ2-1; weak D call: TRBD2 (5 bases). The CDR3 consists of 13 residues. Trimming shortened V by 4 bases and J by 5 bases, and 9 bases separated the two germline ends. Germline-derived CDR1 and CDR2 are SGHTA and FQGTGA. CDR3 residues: CASSSTRNNEQFF. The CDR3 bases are TGTGCCAGCAGCTCTACTAGAAACAATGAGCAGTTCTTC.

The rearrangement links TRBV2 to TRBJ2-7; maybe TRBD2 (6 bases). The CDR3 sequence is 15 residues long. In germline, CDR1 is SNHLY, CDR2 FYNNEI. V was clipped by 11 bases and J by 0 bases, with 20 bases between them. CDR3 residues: CASTGDWGSSYEQYF. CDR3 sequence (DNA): TGTGCCTCTACCGGGGACTGGGGGAGCTCCTACGAGCAGTACTTC.

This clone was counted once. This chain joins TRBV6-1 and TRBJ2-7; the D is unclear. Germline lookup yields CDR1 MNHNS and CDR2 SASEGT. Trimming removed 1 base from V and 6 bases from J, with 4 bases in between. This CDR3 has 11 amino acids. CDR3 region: CASSEGSEQYF. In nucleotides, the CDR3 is TGTGCCAGCAGTGAAGGGAGCGAGCAGTACTTC.

CDR3 coding DNA: TGTGCCAGCTCGCCCACCAACAGGGATTATGAAAAACTGTTTTTT. Its protein product is CASSPTNRDYEKLFF. The J gene is TRBJ1-4, the V gene TRBV18; TRBD1 is a possible D gene (6 bases). There are 15 residues in the CDR3. The V end was cut by 6 bases, the J end by 6 bases, with 17 bases between. The germline V gene encodes CDR1 KGHSH and CDR2 LQKENI.